A selection of T cell receptor beta chains follows, all from one sample in a study of PD-1 blockade in classical Hodgkin lymphoma. Assay used: immunoSEQ multiplex PCR; TCRdb lists only in-frame clones, some missing. The data show around 30,000 clones, roughly nine tenths seen once. The sample was CD4+ T cells from blood, taken before the fourth cycle of nivolumab. The receptors were gathered from a human donor with classical Hodgkin lymphoma. CDR3s include the opening cysteine and the closing phenylalanine or tryptophan. The order of the fields is V gene, J gene, CDR3 length, clone size, D gene, CDR3 DNA, CDR3 protein. A D gene is named only where the DNA matches it firmly. Clone size appears in some rows only: once, few, many, or a class for an expanded clone.

>TRBV7-9|TRBJ2-1|15|.|.
TGTGCCAGCAGATTTGGAGGGACAGAATACAATGAGCAGTTCTTC
CASRFGGTEYNEQFF
>TRBV28|TRBJ1-5|14|.|.
TGTGCCAGCAGTTTCAGGAGTAGATATCAGTCCCAGCATTTT
CASSFRSRYQSQHF
>TRBV6-1|TRBJ1-4|17|.|.
TGTGCCAGCAGTGTAATTTTCAGGGGTCAGGGTAATGAAAAACTGTTTTTT
CASSVIFRGQGNEKLFF
>TRBV7-2|TRBJ2-7|12|.|.
TGTGCCAGCAGCTTAGGCCAGTACGAGCAGTACTTC
CASSLGQYEQYF
>TRBV4-1|TRBJ2-7|15|.|TRBD2
TGCGCCAGCAGCCGACTAGCGGGAGTCAGCAGCGAGCAGTACTTC
CASSRLAGVSSEQYF
>TRBV9|TRBJ2-3|12|.|.
TGTGCCAGCAGGGGCCCGGGAGATACGCAGTATTTT
CASRGPGDTQYF
>TRBV30|TRBJ2-3|13|.|.
TGTGCCTGGAGTGTACTCAGATCAGATACGCAGTATTTT
CAWSVLRSDTQYF
>TRBV6-1|TRBJ1-5|13|once|.
TGTGCCAGCAGTGAGTACAGGGACTTGCCCCAGCATTTT
CASSEYRDLPQHF
>TRBV27|TRBJ1-2|20|.|.
TGTGCCAGCAGTTTATACCCCCCCCTCATGACAGGTGGGGGAGGTTATGGCTACACCTTC
CASSLYPPLMTGGGGYGYTF
>TRBV2|TRBJ2-7|12|once|.
TGTGCCAGCAGGACGAGAGGGTACGAGCAGTACTTC
CASRTRGYEQYF
>TRBV7-2|TRBJ1-5|16|.|TRBD1
TGTGCCAGCAGCTTAGTAGGGACAGATCGTAATCAGCCCCAGCATTTT
CASSLVGTDRNQPQHF
>TRBV7-2|TRBJ1-4|15|.|.
TGTGCCAGCAGCTGGAGGGGAGACTTTTATGAAAAACTGTTTTTT
CASSWRGDFYEKLFF
>TRBV7-2|TRBJ2-1|18|.|.
TGTGCCAGCAGCTCGCTTGGAGGGGGAGGGCCTTCCTACAATGAGCAGTTCTTC
CASSSLGGGGPSYNEQFF
>TRBV6-1|TRBJ2-7|14|.|.
TGTGCCAGCACCCCCCTACAGGTTACCTACGAGCAGTACTTC
CASTPLQVTYEQYF
>TRBV19|TRBJ2-1|12|.|.
TGTGCCAGTAGTATTGGTGCCAATGAGCAGTTCTTC
CASSIGANEQFF
>TRBV7-7|TRBJ2-2|15|.|.
TGTGCTAGCAGCTTTTCGAGAGTAGGGACCGGGGAGCTGTTTTTT
CASSFSRVGTGELFF
>TRBV11-3|TRBJ2-2|15|.|TRBD1
TGTGCCAGCTCGCCGGGACAGGGTATGGCCGGGGAGCTGTTTTTT
CASSPGQGMAGELFF
>TRBV28|TRBJ2-5|13|.|.
TGTGCCAGCAGTTCAAAATATCAAGAGACCCAGTACTTC
CASSSKYQETQYF
>TRBV19|TRBJ1-2|15|.|.
TGTGCCAGTAGTACTCCACAGGGACGGAACTATGGCTACACCTTC
CASSTPQGRNYGYTF
>TRBV7-3|TRBJ2-5|12|.|TRBD2
TGTGCCAGCGCTAGCGGGGGAGAGACCCAGTACTTC
CASASGGETQYF
>TRBV28|TRBJ1-4|13|.|.
TGTGCCAGCAGTTTACCTGGCCCGGAAAAACTGTTTTTT
CASSLPGPEKLFF
>TRBV6-6|TRBJ1-1|12|.|.
TGTGCCAGCAGTATGGCCGGGGCTGAAGCTTTCTTT
CASSMAGAEAFF
>TRBV5-6|TRBJ1-5|14|.|.
TGTGCCAGCAGCTTGGTAGGGGTGGGTCAGCCCCAGCATTTT
CASSLVGVGQPQHF
>TRBV4-1|TRBJ2-1|17|.|TRBD2
TGCGCCAGCAGCCGTCAAGGACTAGTCTTGTTGGGGAATGAGCAGTTCTTC
CASSRQGLVLLGNEQFF
>TRBV11-2|TRBJ2-6|19|.|TRBD2
TGTGCCAGCAGCTCGCAAGGCCAGCGGGGCCGCTCTGGGGCCAACGTCCTGACTTTC
CASSSQGQRGRSGANVLTF
>TRBV6-1|TRBJ2-7|15|.|TRBD2
TGTGCCAGCAGTCTTACTAGCGGGAGCTCCTACGAGCAGTACTTC
CASSLTSGSSYEQYF
>TRBV2|TRBJ2-7|13|few|TRBD2
TGTGCCAGGTCGGGACTAGCGAACTACGAGCAGTACTTC
CARSGLANYEQYF
>TRBV28|TRBJ2-3|12|.|.
TGTGCCAGCAGTTTGTTGGGTGGTACGCAGTATTTT
CASSLLGGTQYF
>TRBV28|TRBJ2-7|13|.|.
TGTGCCAGCAGTCCCTGGGACGTCTACGAGCAGTACTTC
CASSPWDVYEQYF
>TRBV6-5|TRBJ1-1|15|.|TRBD1
TGTGCCACCAAACCCCGTACAGGGGTGAACACTGAAGCTTTCTTT
CATKPRTGVNTEAFF
>TRBV13|TRBJ2-1|14|.|.
TGTGCCAGCAGCCCCCTCCCTCCGAACAATGAGCAGTTCTTC
CASSPLPPNNEQFF
>TRBV11-2|TRBJ2-1|19|.|TRBD2
TGTGCCAGCAGCTCGGGACTAGCGGGAGACAGGAGCTCCTACAATGAGCAGTTCTTC
CASSSGLAGDRSSYNEQFF
>TRBV6-5|TRBJ1-5|14|.|.
TGTGCCAGCAGTTACTCAGGCAGCCTTCAGCCCCAGCATTTT
CASSYSGSLQPQHF
>TRBV11-2|TRBJ2-7|17|.|.
TGTGCCAGCAGCTTAACCTCGCCGACTAAACCCTCCTACGAGCAGTACTTC
CASSLTSPTKPSYEQYF
>TRBV4-1|TRBJ1-1|14|.|.
TGCGCCAGCAGCCACCCCCCGACAGAACGGAAGGCTTTCTTT
CASSHPPTERKAFF
>TRBV19|TRBJ2-2|16|.|TRBD1
TGTGCCAGTAGCCTGGACAGGGTTCCGAGATCCGGGGAGCTGTTTTTT
CASSLDRVPRSGELFF
>TRBV10-1|TRBJ1-2|12|.|.
TGCGCCAAGCCTCCACAACTCGTGTGCTACACCTTC
CAKPPQLVCYTF
>TRBV30|TRBJ2-7|16|.|TRBD2
TGTGCCTGGAGTACACTAGCGTCCGCTGTTAGTTGGGAGCAGTACTTC
CAWSTLASAVSWEQYF
>TRBV30|TRBJ1-5|14|.|.
TGTGCCTGGAGTTGGACTAGGGGCAATCAGCCCCAGCATTTT
CAWSWTRGNQPQHF
>TRBV10-3|TRBJ1-4|13|.|TRBD1
TGTGCCACCAGGACAGGGGGGAATGAAAAACTGTTTTTT
CATRTGGNEKLFF
>TRBV6-1|TRBJ2-7|14|.|.
TGTGCCAGCGCCTTGCCTAGCGTGTTTAGCGAGCAGTACTTC
CASALPSVFSEQYF
>TRBV15|TRBJ2-5|15|once|.
TGTGCCACCAGCAGAGATCCAACAGGTCAAGAGACCCAGTACTTC
CATSRDPTGQETQYF
>TRBV5-1|TRBJ2-7|16|.|TRBD1
TGCGCCAGCAGCTCAAATACGGGGACAGGGTTCACCGGGCAGTACTTC
CASSSNTGTGFTGQYF
>TRBV7-2|TRBJ2-3|16|.|TRBD1
TGTGCCAGCAGCTCTGGGACAGGGAGGAGAGGGGATACGCAGTATTTT
CASSSGTGRRGDTQYF
>TRBV5-1|TRBJ2-3|16|.|.
TGCGCCAGCAGCCTAGACAGTGGACTAATCACAGATACGCAGTATTTT
CASSLDSGLITDTQYF
>TRBV5-1|TRBJ1-2|14|.|.
TGCGCCAGCAGCACCTTAGGTGAGACCTATGGCTACACCTTC
CASSTLGETYGYTF
>TRBV27|TRBJ1-5|14|.|.
TGTGCCAGCAGTTTATTTTCACCGGGTTCGCCCCAGCATTTT
CASSLFSPGSPQHF
>TRBV2|TRBJ1-1|12|.|.
TGTGCCAAGTCGCCCGGGAGAGCTGAAGCTTTCTTT
CAKSPGRAEAFF
>TRBV5-1|TRBJ2-7|15|once|TRBD2
TGCGCCAGCAGCTTCAAACTAGCGGGAGTCTACGAGCAGTACTTC
CASSFKLAGVYEQYF
>TRBV19|TRBJ1-3|16|.|.
TGTGCCAGTAGTACCGGGACGGGTAGCTCTGGAAACACCATATATTTT
CASSTGTGSSGNTIYF
>TRBV11-2|TRBJ1-5|15|.|.
TGTGCCAGCAGCAACCGGGGCATTGGAAGTCAGCCCCAGCATTTT
CASSNRGIGSQPQHF
>TRBV6-5|TRBJ1-6|12|.|.
TGTGCCAGCAGTTACCCTAATTCACCCCTCCACTTT
CASSYPNSPLHF
>TRBV6-1|TRBJ1-5|16|.|.
TGTGCCAGCAGTGGACTCCTCCGGATTAGCAATCAGCCCCAGCATTTT
CASSGLLRISNQPQHF
>TRBV2|TRBJ2-7|15|few|TRBD1
TGTGCCAGCAGGGCGCCCGAAGGGACAGGGTACGAGCAGTACTTC
CASRAPEGTGYEQYF
>TRBV14|TRBJ2-7|15|.|.
TGTGCCAGCAGCCGGGACCTGTCCTACTCCTACGAGCAGTACTTC
CASSRDLSYSYEQYF